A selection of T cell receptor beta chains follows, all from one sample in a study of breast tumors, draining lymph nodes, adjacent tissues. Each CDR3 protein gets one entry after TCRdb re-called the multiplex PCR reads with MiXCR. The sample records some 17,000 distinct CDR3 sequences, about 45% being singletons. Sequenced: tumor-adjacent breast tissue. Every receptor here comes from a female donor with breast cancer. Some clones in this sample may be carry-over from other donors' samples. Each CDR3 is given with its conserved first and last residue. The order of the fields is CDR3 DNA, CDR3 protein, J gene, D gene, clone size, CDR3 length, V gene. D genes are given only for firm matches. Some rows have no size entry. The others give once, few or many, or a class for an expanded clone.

DNA: TGTGCCAGCAGCCCCACGGGACTAGCGGGGGGGCGGGAGACCCAGTACTTC; CDR3: CASSPTGLAGGRETQYF; J: TRBJ2-5; D: TRBD2; size: -; length: 17; V: TRBV11-2
DNA: TGTGCCAGCAGCTTGTGGGGGGAGGCAACTAATGAAAAACTGTTTTTT; CDR3: CASSLWGEATNEKLFF; J: TRBJ1-4; D: -; size: -; length: 16; V: TRBV5-5
DNA: TGTGCCACCAGTGCCGGGACCCCCACAGATACGCAGTATTTT; CDR3: CATSAGTPTDTQYF; J: TRBJ2-3; D: -; size: once; length: 14; V: TRBV10-3
DNA: TGTGCCAGCAGTGAGTCAGGGGCTCTCAATCAGCCCCAGCATTTT; CDR3: CASSESGALNQPQHF; J: TRBJ1-5; D: -; size: many; length: 15; V: TRBV6-1
DNA: TGTGCCAGCAGTAAGGGACCGAACTTCCAAGAGACCCAGTACTTC; CDR3: CASSKGPNFQETQYF; J: TRBJ2-5; D: -; size: -; length: 15; V: TRBV6-5
DNA: TGTGCCAGCAGTTACTCCTACGAGCAGTACTTC; CDR3: CASSYSYEQYF; J: TRBJ2-7; D: -; size: medium-sized; length: 11; V: TRBV12-3/TRBV12-4
DNA: TGTGCCAGCAGCTTATGGACTAGCGGGGCATCAGATACGCAGTATTTT; CDR3: CASSLWTSGASDTQYF; J: TRBJ2-3; D: TRBD2; size: -; length: 16; V: TRBV7-6
DNA: TGCAGTGCTAAGGGGGCCGAAGATTCACCCCTCCACTTT; CDR3: CSAKGAEDSPLHF; J: TRBJ1-6; D: TRBD1; size: medium-sized; length: 13; V: TRBV20-1
DNA: TGTGCCAGCAGCTCGGGACGGAGTAGCAATCAGCCCCAGCATTTT; CDR3: CASSSGRSSNQPQHF; J: TRBJ1-5; D: -; size: medium-sized; length: 15; V: TRBV7-2
DNA: TGCAGCGTTGGTTCAACAGGAGACTACGAGCAGTACTTC; CDR3: CSVGSTGDYEQYF; J: TRBJ2-7; D: -; size: -; length: 13; V: TRBV29-1
DNA: TGTGCCAGTGTTGGGTCCTACGAGCAGTACTTC; CDR3: CASVGSYEQYF; J: TRBJ2-7; D: -; size: -; length: 11; V: TRBV19
DNA: TGCAGTGCCCCGGGACTAGCGAAAGAGACCCAGTACTTC; CDR3: CSAPGLAKETQYF; J: TRBJ2-5; D: TRBD2; size: -; length: 13; V: TRBV20-1
DNA: TGTGCCAGTAGTTCCGGGGGAAACACCATATATTTT; CDR3: CASSSGGNTIYF; J: TRBJ1-3; D: -; size: -; length: 12; V: TRBV19
DNA: TGCAGTGCTAGATCCCTCAGCGGGAGAAGTAATGAGCAGTTCTTC; CDR3: CSARSLSGRSNEQFF; J: TRBJ2-1; D: TRBD2; size: medium-sized; length: 15; V: TRBV20-1
DNA: TGTGCCATCAGTGAGCACGGGGGCGACACCGGGGAGCTGTTTTTT; CDR3: CAISEHGGDTGELFF; J: TRBJ2-2; D: -; size: -; length: 15; V: TRBV10-3
DNA: TGTGCCAGCAGCCTGGGGAGCTCCTACGAGCAGTACTTC; CDR3: CASSLGSSYEQYF; J: TRBJ2-7; D: -; size: medium-sized; length: 13; V: TRBV5-6
DNA: TGTGCCAGCAGCCGGGGACAGGGGATAGACTACTATGGCTACACCTTC; CDR3: CASSRGQGIDYYGYTF; J: TRBJ1-2; D: TRBD1; size: many; length: 16; V: TRBV11-3
DNA: TGTGCCAGCAGTTACTCGAGACAGATGAACACCGGGGAGCTGTTTTTT; CDR3: CASSYSRQMNTGELFF; J: TRBJ2-2; D: -; size: -; length: 16; V: TRBV6-6
DNA: TGTGCCAGCAGTCTCGAGGACGGTAAAGGAAAACTGCTCTTT; CDR3: CASSLEDGKGKLLF; J: TRBJ1-4; D: -; size: -; length: 14; V: TRBV28
DNA: TGTGCCTGGAGTGTATGGGGGGGCTCGGACACTGAAGCTTTCTTT; CDR3: CAWSVWGGSDTEAFF; J: TRBJ1-1; D: -; size: few; length: 15; V: TRBV30
DNA: TGTGCCAGCAGCCAAGGGGTCAGCACAGACAATGGGCAGTTCTTC; CDR3: CASSQGVSTDNGQFF; J: TRBJ2-1; D: -; size: -; length: 15; V: TRBV3-1
DNA: TGCGCCAGCAGCTTCCGACTAGCGGGGGGGGCAGACTACATGAATGAGCAGTTCTTC; CDR3: CASSFRLAGGADYMNEQFF; J: TRBJ2-1; D: TRBD2; size: few; length: 19; V: TRBV4-1